Sequencing of this T cell receptor (beta chain) was carried out in a study of blood T cells in healthy people across ages. This clonotype was seen ten or more times. The trim removed 4 bases at V and 1 base at J, leaving 7 bases unmatched. Germline CDR1 and CDR2: SGHTA and FQGNSA. The CDR3 is made up of 16 amino acids. Then a second PCR, running about 6 to 12 cycles, was carried out with a sample-barcoded 5' primer and a J-beta primer mix. From the 5' RACE reads, TCRdb called clonotypes with MiXCR, one entry per CDR3 protein. In the table there are approximately 680,000 distinct CDR3 sequences, roughly 32% of which are singletons.

Material for sequencing was blood. This TCR came from a woman older than 75 in good health. This chain joins TRBV7-2 and TRBJ2-1; 7 positions agree with TRBD1. CDR3 coding DNA: TGTGCCAGCAGCTACACAGGGGTTTGGTCCTACAATGAGCAGTTCTTC. This gives the protein CASSYTGVWSYNEQFF. Filled out from reference TRBV7-2 and TRBJ2-1, the complete variable domain reads GAGVSQSPSNKVTEKGKDVELRCDPISGHTALYWYRQSLGQGLEFLIYFQGNSAPDKSGLPSDRFSAERTGGSVSTLTIQRTQQEDSAVYLCASSYTGVWSYNEQFFGPGTRLTVL.